The 26 T cell receptor beta chains below were found in one sample sequenced in a study of cytomegalovirus exposure and HLA in healthy donors. This table comes from immunoSEQ multiplex PCR, and its TCRdb copy is limited to in-frame clones, with some not included. The data show about 50,000 clones, with 88% seen just once and 6% to 8% held by the top ten. Sample: PBMCs. These receptors were taken from a woman under 40 in good health and CMV-seronegative.

This chain's CDR3 is CSVLGQGTSGPLNTEAFF. CDR3 bases: TGCAGCGTTCTAGGACAGGGGACCTCCGGCCCGCTAAACACTGAAGCTTTCTTT. This rearrangement joins TRBV29-1 to TRBJ1-1, with TRBD1 matching over 9 bases. Trimming at V came to 5 bases and at J to 2 bases, leaving 18 bases not matched to a gene. Germline V lookup: CDR1 SQVTM, CDR2 ANQGSEA. This CDR3 contains 18 residues.

This chain connects TRBV10-3 to TRBJ2-3; 9 nucleotides match TRBD2. Germline values: CDR1 ENHRY, CDR2 SYGVKD. The CDR3 runs to 14 residues. Losses at the gene ends were 6 bases for V and 4 bases for J; bases not matched to a gene: 5. The CDR3 here is CAIRVSGSSDTQYF. As DNA, the CDR3 is TGTGCCATCAGGGTTAGCGGGAGCTCAGATACGCAGTATTTT.

The chain links TRBV9 to TRBJ2-2; 7 nucleotides align to TRBD1. The V gene end was trimmed by 3 bases and the J gene end by 2 bases; junction bases not matched to a gene: 7. Germline V gene sequence: CDR1 SGDLS, CDR2 YYNGEE. This CDR3 is 16 amino acids long. The CDR3 sequence: CASSAPGQQNTGELFF. The CDR3, as DNA: TGTGCCAGCAGCGCTCCGGGACAGCAAAACACCGGGGAGCTGTTTTTT.

The rearrangement links TRBV9 to TRBJ2-7, with 8 bases matching TRBD1. V was clipped by 2 bases and J by 5 bases; unmatched bases: 12. Per the germline V gene, CDR1 is SGDLS and CDR2 is YYNGEE. CDR3 length: 16 residues. This CDR3 reads CASSVTSGTGGHEQYF. The CDR3 bases are TGTGCCAGCAGCGTCACCTCCGGGACAGGAGGCCACGAGCAGTACTTC.

V is TRBV28 and J is TRBJ1-2; D possibly corresponds to TRBD1 (5 bases). Trimming stripped 6 bases from V and 8 bases from J, with 16 bases between. The CDR3 loop spans 13 amino acids. In germline, CDR1 is MDHEN, CDR2 SYDVKM. CDR3 residues: CASRQQVSGGYTF. The CDR3 nucleotides read TGTGCCAGCAGGCAACAGGTTTCAGGAGGCTACACCTTC.

The chain couples TRBV5-1 to TRBJ2-6, with TRBD1 matching over 7 bases. The CDR3 is 16 residues long. CDR1 is SGHRS, CDR2 YFSETQ, per germline. V dropped 3 bases and J dropped 4; count of bases not matched to a gene: 7. CDR3: CASSSPTGAGANVLTF. The CDR3 DNA sequence: TGCGCCAGCAGCTCCCCCACAGGGGCGGGGGCCAACGTCCTGACTTTC.

The chain carries TRBV5-1 and TRBJ2-5; 7 positions match TRBD1. Trimming at V came to 1 base and at J to 5 bases, leaving 8 bases not matched to a gene. CDR3 length equals 15 residues. CDR1 SGHRS and CDR2 YFSETQ come from the germline V gene. CDR3 sequence: CASSLWEQGSETQYF. Here the CDR3 DNA reads TGCGCCAGCAGCTTGTGGGAACAGGGGAGCGAGACCCAGTACTTC.

The chain employs TRBV7-2 and TRBJ2-7; tentative D call: TRBD2 (5 bases). The V end lost 5 bases, the J end lost 4 bases, and 12 bases lay between the germline ends. The CDR3 length is 13 residues. Germline CDR1 is SGHTA and CDR2 is FQGNSA. Written as DNA, the CDR3 is TGTGCCAGCAGCAGGACTGGACTTTACGAGCAGTACTTC. Its protein product is CASSRTGLYEQYF.

Judged by abundance, this clone is medium-sized. The V and J genes are TRBV21-1 and TRBJ2-1; the D segment call TRBD2 is taken from the table without a DNA check. TRBV21-1 is noted as a pseudogene. CDR3 size: 13 residues. The CDR3 sequence is CASSKEGGIDQFF. The CDR3 DNA reads as TGTGCCAGCAGCAAGGAAGGCGGGATAGACCAGTTCTTC.

This chain connects TRBV27 to TRBJ1-2; 10 bases align to TRBD1. The germline V gene encodes CDR1 MNHEY and CDR2 SMNVEV (reference sequence). The length of the CDR3 is 15 residues. The junction had 5 bases not matched to a gene; V was cut back by 5 bases and J by 2 bases. The CDR3 reads CASSMPGQGNYGYTF. The CDR3 region has the DNA TGTGCCAGCAGTATGCCGGGACAGGGGAACTATGGCTACACCTTC.

CDR3 DNA sequence: TGTGCCAGCTCACCCGCGACAGGGGCGGAGGAGACCCAGTACTTC. Protein: CASSPATGAEETQYF. The J gene is TRBJ2-5, the V gene TRBV18; 8 bases match TRBD1. V dropped 3 bases and J dropped 5; count of bases not matched to a gene: 8. The CDR3 is made up of 15 amino acids. Germline CDR1 is KGHSH and CDR2 is LQKENI. Full variable domain (missing parts from reference TRBV18 and TRBJ2-5): NAGVMQNPRHLVRRRGQEARLRCSPMKGHSHVYWYRQLPEEGLKFMVYLQKENIIDESGMPKERFSAEFPKEGPSILRIQQVVRGDSAAYFCASSPATGAEETQYFGPGTRLLVL.

This clone has only one observation. The chain employs TRBV11-2 and TRBJ2-2; D is perhaps TRBD1 (6 bases). The V gene lost 5 bases and the J gene lost 3 bases, with 13 bases spanning the gap. This CDR3 has 15 residues. Germline values: CDR1 SGHAT, CDR2 FQNNGV. In DNA, the CDR3 is TGTGCCAGCAGCCGTACAGGGATTGACACCGGGGAGCTGTTTTTT. Amino acid sequence: CASSRTGIDTGELFF.

The V call is TRBV6-6, the J call TRBJ2-7; 9 bases are a match to TRBD2. With 6 bases clipped from V and 2 bases from J, the junction kept 8 bases outside the gene matches. The CDR3 totals 15 residues. Germline loops: CDR1 MNHNY, CDR2 SVGAGI (reference sequence). CDR3 protein: CASSTRTSAAYEQYF. DNA of the CDR3: TGTGCCAGCAGCACCCGGACTAGCGCGGCCTACGAGCAGTACTTC.

V is TRBV9 and J is TRBJ1-3, with D possibly being TRBD1 (5 bases). Germline assignment: CDR1 SGDLS and CDR2 YYNGEE. Trimming took 1 base from V and 2 from J, leaving 10 bases between them. The CDR3 contains 15 residues. CDR3 sequence: CASSVTGGPGNTIYF. The DNA of the CDR3 is TGTGCCAGCAGCGTAACAGGCGGCCCTGGAAACACCATATATTTT.

The J gene is TRBJ2-7, the V gene TRBV10-3; 9 bases align to TRBD2. Unmatched junction bases numbered 12, after V lost 8 bases and J lost 7 bases. Germline CDR1 and CDR2: ENHRY and SYGVKD. The CDR3 has 14 amino acids. CDR3 in amino acids: CAIGRAGGGDEQYF. The CDR3 coding sequence is TGTGCCATCGGTCGAGCGGGAGGAGGGGATGAGCAGTACTTC.

CDR3: CASSAVVSYEQYF. CDR3 in DNA: TGTGCCAGCAGTGCAGTGGTTTCCTACGAGCAGTACTTC. This sequence joins TRBV6-1 and TRBJ2-7; D call uncertain. CDR1 and CDR2 from the germline V gene are MNHNS and SASEGT. V dropped 4 bases and J dropped 1 base, with 8 bases sitting between them. The CDR3 covers 13 residues.

This chain links TRBV6-4 with TRBJ2-3; 7 nucleotides align to TRBD1. The V gene's germline CDR1 is MRHNA and CDR2 SNTAGT. V was clipped by 2 bases and J by 1 base; unmatched bases: 9. The CDR3 is made up of 17 amino acids. CDR3 protein: CASSDNSGGRGTDTQYF. DNA for the CDR3: TGTGCCAGCAGTGACAATTCAGGGGGACGGGGCACAGATACGCAGTATTTT.

The V and J genes are TRBV6-5 and TRBJ2-7; D is ambiguous. This CDR3 is 13 amino acids long. CDR1 is MNHEY, CDR2 SVGAGI, per germline. V was shortened by 8 bases and J by 4 bases, with 15 bases between the two germline ends. Here the CDR3 DNA reads TGTGCCAGCGGTTCAGACGAGGATTACGAGCAGTACTTC. As protein: CASGSDEDYEQYF.

This rearrangement joins TRBV9 to TRBJ2-1; 8 nucleotides align to TRBD2. There are 14 residues in the CDR3. CDR1 is SGDLS and CDR2 is YYNGEE in the germline V gene. V was clipped by 4 bases and J by 8 bases; unmatched bases: 8. The CDR3: CASSLWTSRDEQFF. The CDR3 DNA is TGTGCCAGCAGCCTTTGGACTAGCCGCGATGAGCAGTTCTTC.

V usage is TRBV7-8 and J usage is TRBJ2-5; 11 bases fit TRBD2. The CDR3 extends over 16 amino acids. Germline V gene sequence: CDR1 SGHVS, CDR2 FQNEAQ. Unmatched junction bases numbered 12, after V lost 4 bases and J lost 8 bases. CDR3 DNA: TGTGCCAGCAGCTCCTCATTCGGACTAGCGGGCCGAACCCAGTACTTC. Translating it yields CASSSSFGLAGRTQYF.

This chain links TRBV18 with TRBJ1-2; D remains ambiguous. Per the germline V gene, CDR1 is KGHSH and CDR2 is LQKENI. The V end lost 6 bases, the J end lost 8 bases, and 22 bases lay between the germline ends. The CDR3 runs to 15 residues. CDR3 sequence (DNA): TGTGCCAGCTCCCTCTCCATTGAGGAGCCGGGGGGCTACACCTTC. Translated, it gives CASSLSIEEPGGYTF.

V usage is TRBV7-8 and J usage is TRBJ2-7, with 10 bases that match TRBD2. The CDR3 consists of 16 residues. Losses at the gene ends were 1 base for V and 4 bases for J; bases not matched to a gene: 7. CDR1 and CDR2 from the germline V gene are SGHVS and FQNEAQ. The CDR3, as DNA: TGTGCCAGCAGCTTAGATGAAAGAGCGGGAGGGTACGAGCAGTACTTC. It specifies CASSLDERAGGYEQYF.

The chain is built from TRBV7-2 and TRBJ2-7, with D maybe TRBD2 (5 bases). The CDR3 consists of 12 residues. V was trimmed by 7 bases and J by 4 bases, leaving 11 bases between them. The germline CDR1 and CDR2 sequences are SGHTA and FQGNSA. The CDR3 spells CASNGRGYEQYF. The CDR3 DNA reads TGTGCCAGCAATGGGCGAGGGTACGAGCAGTACTTC.

The chain combines TRBV27 with TRBJ1-1; weak D call: TRBD1 (5 bases). The ends were cut back, 5 bases at V and 3 bases at J, with 13 bases in the middle. The CDR3 is 14 amino acids. CDR1 MNHEY and CDR2 SMNVEV come from the germline V gene (reference sequence). CDR3 residues: CASSHTGGYTEAFF. DNA of the CDR3: TGTGCCAGCAGTCATACCGGGGGGTACACTGAAGCTTTCTTT.

This clone was seen just once. Here the CDR3 DNA reads TGTGCCAGCTCACCGGCGCGGGATCAGCCCCAGCATTTT. It codes for CASSPARDQPQHF. V gene TRBV18 combines with J gene TRBJ1-5; no definite D call. Germline loops: CDR1 KGHSH, CDR2 LQKENI. This CDR3 has 13 amino acids. V lost 3 bases to trimming and J lost 5 bases, with 8 bases between them.

The V gene is TRBV27, the J gene TRBJ1-4; D is possibly TRBD1 (5 bases). The CDR3 has 15 amino acids. The V and J ends lost 5 bases and 10 bases respectively, with 20 bases between them. Germline V CDR1 and CDR2: MNHEY, SMNVEV (reference sequence). The CDR3 protein is CASSTPTATDRKLFF. The CDR3 DNA follows: TGTGCCAGCAGTACCCCGACAGCCACAGACCGAAAACTGTTTTTT.